This TCR beta chain was found in a study of CD8 T cells in Susac syndrome. Study summary: When blood was collected, patients with Susac syndrome were therapy-naive, were taking corticosteroids, or were receiving intravenous immunoglobulin alone.

The CDR3 length is 11 residues. Trimming removed 8 bases from V and 11 bases from J; junction bases left unmatched: 10. Germline loops: CDR1 DFQATT, CDR2 SNEGSKA (reference sequence). It was with random hexamers that roughly 0.5 to 1 ug RNA was reverse transcribed. Coverage of TCR beta CDR3 amplification by immunoSEQ multiplex PCR extended to 54 Vbeta and 13 Jbeta. TCRdb analysed the immunoSEQ multiplex PCR reads with MiXCR anew, one entry per CDR3 protein. The sample contains tens of thousands of distinct CDR3 sequences, approximately 96% of which appear only once. The diagnostic criteria were recently defined, and patients with Susac syndrome met them for definite or probable disease. Study-level points and caveats: Acknowledgment was made by the study that its TCR sequencing and HLA analysis involved a relatively small number of individuals.

Turning to this clonotype: Its antigen remains unknown.

The V gene is TRBV20-1, the J gene TRBJ1-1, with 8 bases that match TRBD1. The source of this sequence is a human donor with Susac syndrome. The sequenced material came from CD8+ T cells from PBMCs. The CDR3 DNA is TGCAGTCATCGGACAGGGTCGAAGGCTTTCTTT. This gives the protein CSHRTGSKAFF.